Following are 27 T cell receptor beta chains from one sample sequenced in a study of cytomegalovirus exposure and HLA in healthy donors (dated by TCRdb to about 2017). The library was produced with the immunoSEQ multiplex PCR assay. For the multiplex PCR, a mixture combining 60 forward primers for TCR Vbeta segments and 13 reverse primers for TCR Jbeta segments was used. TCRdb stores this immuneACCESS table with in-frame sequences only. Part of the clones is absent; in the studies checked, under half of the shortfall reflects unresolved V genes, and no reason is known for the rest. The sample table contains around 150,000 clones; only one count was recorded for 64% of them. Less than 3.5% of the sample is held by the ten biggest clonotypes. The sequencing sample was made of PBMCs. These receptors were collected from a young woman in good health and CMV-seropositive.

The rearrangement joins TRBV21-1 to TRBJ2-7; the table gives TRBD1 as D, unverified against the DNA. TRBV21-1 is listed as a pseudogene. The CDR3 consists of 12 residues. This chain's CDR3 is CASSTHPYEQYF. The CDR3 coding sequence is TGTGCCAGCAGCACCCATCCCTACGAGCAGTACTTC.

The V gene is TRBV19, the J gene TRBJ2-7, with D uncertain. In germline, CDR1 is LNHDA, CDR2 SQIVND (reference sequence). With 1 base removed from V and 0 bases from J, the gap between germline ends came to 7 bases. The CDR3 length is 14 residues. Here the CDR3 reads CASSIVPFSYEQYF. The DNA for the CDR3 is TGTGCCAGTAGTATAGTCCCATTCTCCTACGAGCAGTACTTC.

In its sample, this clone was seen once. The CDR3 loop is CASSVTDRARQPQHF. DNA for the CDR3: TGTGCCAGCAGCGTGACGGACAGGGCGAGGCAGCCCCAGCATTTT. The chain employs TRBV28 and TRBJ1-5, with 8 bases matching TRBD1. J lost 7 bases, V lost 6 bases, and 11 bases had no gene match. CDR1 is MDHEN, CDR2 SYDVKM, per germline. The CDR3 has 15 amino acids.

The rearrangement uses TRBV9 and TRBJ1-2; 8 bases fit TRBD1. Germline-derived CDR1 and CDR2 are SGDLS and YYNGEE. Trimming took 3 bases from V and 7 from J; bases not matched to a gene: 11. This CDR3 is 15 amino acids long. CDR3 in amino acids: CASSGYRGKRAGYTF. The CDR3 DNA is TGTGCCAGCAGCGGATACAGGGGGAAGCGTGCTGGCTACACCTTC.

The chain employs TRBV5-1 and TRBJ2-2; a possible D gene is TRBD2 (5 bases). V shed 3 bases and J shed 5 bases, with 17 bases lying between them. Germline assignment: CDR1 SGHRS and CDR2 YFSETQ. The CDR3 has 16 amino acids. CDR3 protein: CASSSAVIRGTGELFF. The CDR3 nucleotides are TGCGCCAGCAGCTCCGCTGTTATTCGGGGAACCGGGGAGCTGTTTTTT.

The chain recombines TRBV28 with TRBJ2-7; 9 positions match TRBD2. V lost 2 bases and J lost 5; bases outside the gene matches: 7. The V gene's germline CDR1 is MDHEN and CDR2 SYDVKM. The CDR3 has 15 residues. CDR3 sequence (DNA): TGTGCCAGCAGTTTAAAGCTAGCGGGGAGGAACGAGCAGTACTTC. As protein: CASSLKLAGRNEQYF.

This clone has only one observation. The chain uses TRBV4-2 and TRBJ1-2; no clear D. This CDR3 has 12 residues. In germline, CDR1 is LGHNA, CDR2 YNFKEQ. V lost 0 bases, J lost 8 bases, and 7 bases lay in between. Here the CDR3 reads CASSQDSRGYTF. CDR3 bases: TGTGCCAGCAGCCAAGATTCCCGGGGCTACACCTTC.

The V gene is TRBV5-1, the J gene TRBJ1-4; possibly TRBD1 for D (5 bases). This CDR3 contains 16 residues. CDR1 SGHRS and CDR2 YFSETQ come from the germline V gene. The ends were cut back, 0 bases at V and 0 bases at J, with 9 bases in the middle. CDR3 sequence: CASSLGQPATNEKLFF. As DNA, the CDR3 is TGCGCCAGCAGCTTGGGACAGCCTGCAACTAATGAAAAACTGTTTTTT.

This clone occurred a few times. The chain couples TRBV29-1 to TRBJ2-1; the D gene is possibly TRBD2 (6 bases). Trimming stripped 7 bases from V and 7 bases from J, with 17 bases between. CDR1 and CDR2 from the germline V gene are SQVTM and ANQGSEA. The CDR3 sequence is 13 residues long. The CDR3 loop is CSASGLGTNEQFF. The CDR3, as DNA: TGCAGCGCGTCGGGTCTAGGGACTAATGAGCAGTTCTTC.

This sequence joins TRBV7-7 and TRBJ2-1, with TRBD2 matching over 14 bases. CDR1 and CDR2 from the germline V gene are SSHAT and FNYEAQ (reference sequence). The CDR3 extends over 15 amino acids. V shed 5 bases and J 7 bases; nucleotides not matched to a gene: 4. CDR3: CASSVGLAGGNEQFF. CDR3 in DNA: TGTGCCAGCAGCGTCGGACTAGCGGGGGGAAATGAGCAGTTCTTC. Full variable domain (rest looked up from reference TRBV7-7 and TRBJ2-1): GAGVSQSPRYKVTKRGQDVTLRCDPISSHATLYWYQQALGQGPEFLTYFNYEAQPDKSGLPSDRFSAERPEGSISTLTIQRTEQRDSAMYRCASSVGLAGGNEQFFGPGTRLTVL.

The chain is built from TRBV6-6 and TRBJ2-2; D possibly corresponds to TRBD2 (7 bases). The germline V gene has CDR1 MNHNY and CDR2 SVGAGI (reference sequence). The CDR3 spans 16 residues. Between the trimmed V and J ends, which lost 1 base and 3 bases, there was a span of 12 bases. The CDR3 protein is CASSYFRGADTGELFF. The CDR3 DNA is TGTGCCAGCAGTTACTTCCGGGGGGCGGACACCGGGGAGCTGTTTTTT.

Only a few counts were recorded for this clone. This sequence joins TRBV29-1 and TRBJ1-3; D is perhaps TRBD1 (5 bases). The ends were cut back, 4 bases at V and 3 bases at J, with 10 bases in the middle. Germline CDR1 reads SQVTM; CDR2 reads ANQGSEA. This CDR3 contains 13 residues. The CDR3 DNA reads as TGCAGCGTTGTCTCCGGGGGTGGAAACACCATATATTTT. The encoded protein is CSVVSGGGNTIYF.

V and J are TRBV11-3 and TRBJ2-1, with TRBD2 matching 8 bases. This CDR3 comprises 13 residues. Unmatched junction bases numbered 3, after V lost 5 bases and J lost 6 bases. CDR1 is SGHNT and CDR2 is YENEEA in the germline V gene. The CDR3 loop reads CASSLAGFNEQFF. In DNA form, the CDR3 reads TGTGCCAGCAGCCTAGCGGGTTTCAATGAGCAGTTCTTC. Using reference TRBV11-3 and TRBJ2-1 for the parts outside the CDR3, the full variable domain is EAGVVQSPRYKIIEKKQPVAFWCNPISGHNTLYWYLQNLGQGPELLIRYENEEAVDDSQLPKDRFSAERLKGVDSTLKIQPAELGDSAVYLCASSLAGFNEQFFGPGTRLTVL.

This clone showed up just a few times. The chain employs TRBV9 and TRBJ1-2, with TRBD1 matching 8 bases. From germline, CDR1 is SGDLS and CDR2 YYNGEE. Trimming at V came to 5 bases and at J to 7 bases, leaving 4 bases not matched to a gene. CDR3 size: 12 residues. The CDR3 bases are TGTGCCAGCAGAACAGGGGGTAGTGGCTACACCTTC. It yields the protein CASRTGGSGYTF.

This clone was detected once. The CDR3, as DNA: TGTGCCAGCAGTTACCGGGAGGCGGGCTACAATGAGCAGTTCTTC. It specifies CASSYREAGYNEQFF. The V and J genes are TRBV6-6 and TRBJ2-1; TRBD2 agrees at 7 bases. Trimming removed 2 bases from V and 3 bases from J; junction bases left unmatched: 4. This CDR3 comprises 15 residues. Germline V gene sequence: CDR1 MNHNY, CDR2 SVGAGI (reference sequence).

CDR3 nucleotide sequence: TGTGCCAGCAGTGCCCGGACATGGTCCTCCTACAATGAGCAGTTCTTC. It is translated as CASSARTWSSYNEQFF. The rearrangement uses TRBV6-1 and TRBJ2-1; weak D call: TRBD1 (5 bases). The CDR3 covers 16 residues. V lost 4 bases to trimming and J lost 0 bases, with 13 bases between them. Germline-derived CDR1 and CDR2 are MNHNS and SASEGT.

This chain joins TRBV5-8 and TRBJ1-1; no definite D call. V was trimmed by 2 bases and J by 1 base, leaving 12 bases between them. This CDR3 is built from 15 residues. The germline V gene encodes CDR1 SGHTS and CDR2 YDEGEE. CDR3 protein: CASSFATVTNTEAFF. The CDR3 DNA reads as TGTGCCAGCAGCTTTGCCACGGTAACGAACACTGAAGCTTTCTTT.

V usage is TRBV6-5 and J usage is TRBJ1-2; D unresolved. The V end was cut by 4 bases, the J end by 2 bases, with 8 bases between. CDR3 length: 13 amino acids. The germline V gene has CDR1 MNHEY and CDR2 SVGAGI. The CDR3 bases are TGTGCCAGCAGTTCGGGTTTGAACTATGGCTACACCTTC. Translating gives CASSSGLNYGYTF.

This clone showed up just a few times. This chain links TRBV4-1 with TRBJ2-7; possible D gene TRBD2, 5 bases. The V end was cut by 8 bases, the J end by 6 bases, with 20 bases between. Germline V gene data show CDR1 as MGHRA and CDR2 as YSYEKL. The CDR3 is made up of 14 amino acids. As DNA, the CDR3 is TGCGCCAGCGGTCCAGCTAGCCTACCCTTCGAGCAGTACTTC. Its protein product is CASGPASLPFEQYF.

The chain uses TRBV4-2 and TRBJ2-5; 12 bases are a match to TRBD2. The CDR3 totals 15 residues. With V trimmed by 2 bases and J by 3 bases, 1 base remained unmatched. Per the germline V gene, CDR1 is LGHNA and CDR2 is YNFKEQ. Here the CDR3 DNA reads TGTGCCAGCAGCCAAAGGACTAGCGGGGAAGAGACCCAGTACTTC. Translated, it gives CASSQRTSGEETQYF.

This clone was seen more than once but under ten times. CDR3: CASSPRAGGFGTDTQYF. CDR3 nucleotides: TGTGCCAGCAGTCCACGAGCGGGAGGTTTCGGCACAGATACGCAGTATTTT. This chain uses TRBV4-2 with TRBJ2-3; 9 bases agree with TRBD2. V lost 6 bases, J lost 1 base, and 11 bases stayed unmatched. The CDR3 length is 17 residues. Germline CDR1 LGHNA, CDR2 YNFKEQ.

The chain has TRBV6-5 and TRBJ1-1; no clear D gene. The CDR3 loop spans 14 amino acids. The V end was cut by 3 bases, the J end by 1 base, with 9 bases between. Germline V gives CDR1 MNHEY, CDR2 SVGAGI. The CDR3 sequence is CASSYTRTNTEAFF. In nucleotides, the CDR3 is TGTGCCAGCAGTTATACAAGAACGAACACTGAAGCTTTCTTT.

The V gene is TRBV10-1, the J gene TRBJ1-1; D may be TRBD1 (5 bases). The CDR3 length is 13 residues. CDR1 and CDR2 from the germline V gene are WNHNN and SYGVQD (reference sequence). V lost 9 bases and J 4 bases, leaving 15 bases between the germline ends. The CDR3 region is CASRQSLITEAFF. In DNA form, the CDR3 reads TGCGCCAGTAGACAGAGCTTAATCACTGAAGCTTTCTTT.

The rearrangement joins TRBV2 to TRBJ1-1; D gene uncertain. The CDR3 is 14 residues long. Germline-derived CDR1 and CDR2 are SNHLY and FYNNEI. Trimming took off 8 bases at V and 6 bases at J, with 19 bases between the two ends. The CDR3: CASRESILRSEAFF. CDR3 in DNA: TGTGCCAGCCGGGAGTCGATTCTAAGATCTGAAGCTTTCTTT.

The V and J genes are TRBV4-1 and TRBJ2-5; tentative D call: TRBD2 (7 bases). Per germline, CDR1 MGHRA and CDR2 YSYEKL. V dropped 0 bases and J dropped 5 bases, with 22 bases sitting between them. The CDR3 runs 18 residues. The DNA of the CDR3 is TGCGCCAGCAGCCAAGATCTTATACTGGGGGGGCCGGGGGAGACCCAGTACTTC. Protein sequence: CASSQDLILGGPGETQYF.

The chain couples TRBV9 to TRBJ1-5; maybe TRBD1 (6 bases). The CDR3 is made up of 17 amino acids. Germline CDR1 is SGDLS and CDR2 is YYNGEE. Trimming pared 0 bases from V and 3 bases from J, leaving 16 bases between. The CDR3 coding sequence is TGTGCCAGCAGCGTAGAGGCAGGGACATTCCCCAATCAGCCCCAGCATTTT. It translates to CASSVEAGTFPNQPQHF.

The chain carries TRBV11-2 and TRBJ1-3; D is ambiguous. Germline loops: CDR1 SGHAT, CDR2 FQNNGV. The CDR3 contains 15 residues. V lost 0 bases and J 2 bases, leaving 8 bases between the germline ends. CDR3 amino acids: CASSLDPFTGNTIYF. CDR3 DNA sequence: TGTGCCAGCAGCTTAGATCCGTTTACTGGAAACACCATATATTTT.